Given below is one T cell receptor (beta chain) in context. The clone's antigen remains unknown. The sample holds no much larger clone one base away, and base qualities are not on file. Lesional scalp punch biopsies and peripheral blood were obtained from alopecia areata patients. PBMCs were isolated by density centrifugation and stained for CD3, CD4 and CD8, and CD4+ and CD8+ T cells were sorted on a FACSAria. Untreated alopecia areata patients were recruited as part of a multicenter biomarker study. For roughly 5 biomarker-study patients, blood CD8+ T cells were further sorted into NKG2D-low and NKG2D-high fractions. Library preparation was by the immunoSEQ multiplex PCR assay. RNA was extracted from all samples and reverse transcribed into cDNA, which served as template for TCR sequencing. SuperScript III was used to make first-strand cDNA, primed with a 2:1 mix of oligo-dT and random hexamers. A synthetic immune receptor repertoire was used to gauge amplification bias, and whatever bias remained was removed computationally. In the paper's pipeline: Raw reads were preprocessed to remove errors, and CDR3 was defined by IMGT conventions from the conserved cysteine to phenylalanine. Clonality was computed by normalizing Shannon entropy by log2 of the number of productive unique TCRs and subtracting the result from 1. Whether scalp clones were CD4 or CD8 was inferred by matching scalp TCRbeta sequences against CD4 and CD8 repertoires sorted from blood. The immuneACCESS repertoire file appears here via TCRdb, limited to in-frame rearrangements. These files lack a portion of the clones; in checked studies, under half of the deficit traces to unresolved V genes, and the cause of the others is not known. Clonal size and the V and J genes are those of that table, whereas D and trimming came from the DNA. For this sample the table gives tens of thousands of clones, of which around 50% were detected only once. In total, the top ten clones hold approximately 40% of the sample.

CDR1 SGDLS and CDR2 YYNGEE are derived from the germline V gene. The trim is 1 base for V and 3 bases for J, with a gap of 8 bases between the germline ends. From the cysteine up to the phenylalanine, the CDR3 has a length of 14 residues. Only CDR3 DNA is held: 42 bases, read in frame from base 1. The data were obtained in a study of CD8+ T cells in alopecia areata (dated by TCRdb to about 2018). Regarding the study in general: The study used high-throughput TCRbeta sequencing to examine T cell clonal expansion in alopecia areata, in both the C3H/HeJ mouse model and human patients. Scalp tissue and sorted CD4+ and CD8+ peripheral blood T cells from patchy and totalis/universalis alopecia areata patients and from healthy controls were covered by human TCRbeta sequencing. Scalp clonality was compared among normal scalp (n=4), patchy alopecia areata scalp (n=8), and alopecia totalis/universalis scalp (n=8). RNA was obtained with the PAXgene miRNA kit for fixed scalp, the miRNeasy kit for PBMCs, and the RNeasy kit for mouse skin. TCRbeta CDR3 regions were amplified by immunoSEQ multiplex PCR using 35 Vbeta forward and 13 Jbeta reverse primers.

What the authors observed across the whole study: Shared TCR sequences between patients were less evident than in mice, which may be partly attributable to HLA diversity in the patient population. Unlike mouse skin, where gammadelta T cells dominate, normal human skin contains resident alphabeta T cells that get sequenced too, which complicates analysis of the scalp TCR repertoire. Higher clonality and more expanded CD8+ clones were observed in lesional scalp than in normal scalp, particularly in alopecia totalis/universalis, a finding suggestive of antigenic drive.

The V and J segments used are TRBV9 and TRBJ2-1, with TRBD2 tentatively as D gene (6 bases match). The sequenced material came from NKG2D-high CD8+ T cells sorted from blood. What this sample's cell subset or site label stands for: sorted CD8+ NKG2D-high blood T cells. The sequence was obtained from a human donor with alopecia areata. The nucleotides are TGTGCCAGCAGCGTATCGGGGGACTACAATGAGCAGTTCTTC. This sequence encodes CASSVSGDYNEQFF.